This T cell receptor beta chain was found in a study of blood T cell repertoires in COVID-19. The repertoire was sequenced with immunoSEQ multiplex PCR; TCRdb's copy has only in-frame clones and lacks some. The repertoire has some 70,000 clones, more than 80% of them found once; the top ten carry 2.5% to 3%. The CDR3 totals 16 residues. V was clipped by 3 bases and J by 3 bases; unmatched bases: 8. CDR1 and CDR2 (germline): SGDLS, YYNGEE. The TCR sequence derives from a man between 45 and 60 years old with acute or convalescent COVID-19. The rearrangement links TRBV9 to TRBJ2-5; 10 nucleotides match TRBD2. Sequencing was done on a sample of peripheral blood. CDR3 in amino acids: CASSATAGGREETQYF. DNA for the CDR3: TGTGCCAGCAGCGCCACAGCGGGAGGGCGGGAAGAGACCCAGTACTTC.